One sample yielded the 11 T cell receptor beta chains listed below, sequenced in a study of CD8 T cells in ankylosing spondylitis. MiXCR, applied by TCRdb to the 5' RACE reads, yields one record per CDR3 protein. The table records roughly 250,000 distinct CDR3 sequences, less than 10% of them present only once. The specimen sequenced was blood, either unsorted or a sorted T cell fraction (not recorded which). The source of these receptors is a male donor with ankylosing spondylitis or in good health (not recorded which).

This clonotype was detected only a few times. V and J are TRBV20-1 and TRBJ2-7, with 7 bases aligning to TRBD2. In germline, CDR1 is DFQATT, CDR2 SNEGSKA (reference sequence). The trim removed 6 bases at V and 7 bases at J, leaving 15 bases unmatched. There are 14 residues in the CDR3. CDR3 sequence: CSAPQGGRTREQYF. The CDR3 region has the DNA TGCAGTGCCCCCCAGGGCGGGAGAACCCGGGAGCAGTACTTC.

This clonotype was picked up many times. J is TRBJ2-2 and V is TRBV3-1, with a tentative D call TRBD1 (6 bases). This CDR3 comprises 13 residues. Germline V gene data show CDR1 as LGHDT and CDR2 as YNNKEL (reference sequence). Between the trimmed V and J ends, which lost 6 bases and 6 bases, there was a span of 11 bases. CDR3 residues: CASSPPGAGELFF. CDR3 DNA: TGTGCCAGCAGTCCTCCAGGGGCCGGGGAGCTGTTTTTT. Full variable domain (outside the CDR3, taken from reference TRBV3-1 and TRBJ2-2): DTAVSQTPKYLVTQMGNDKSIKCEQNLGHDTMYWYKQDSKKFLKIMFSYNNKELIINETVPNRFSPKSPDKAHLNLHINSLELGDSAVYFCASSPPGAGELFFGEGSRLTVL.

The CDR3 loop is CASSLTGSQLTDTQYF. As DNA, the CDR3 is TGTGCCAGCAGTTTAACGGGGAGCCAACTCACAGATACGCAGTATTTT. This chain joins TRBV28 and TRBJ2-3; D may be TRBD2 (5 bases). Germline CDR1 reads MDHEN; CDR2 reads SYDVKM. The V end lost 2 bases, the J end lost 2 bases, and 14 bases lay between the germline ends. This CDR3 region has 16 residues.

This clonotype was seen many times. The genes are TRBV10-3 and TRBJ2-1; perhaps D is TRBD1 or TRBD2 (5 bases each). Trimming took 10 bases from V and 7 from J, leaving 17 bases between them. CDR1 ENHRY and CDR2 SYGVKD come from the germline V gene. The CDR3 is 13 residues long. The CDR3 spells CATRAGAGNEQFF. For the CDR3, the DNA is TGTGCCACCAGGGCGGGCGCAGGGAATGAGCAGTTCTTC.

This clonotype has a handful of counts. The chain uses TRBV18 and TRBJ1-1; D call uncertain. Germline values: CDR1 KGHSH, CDR2 LQKENI. The CDR3 spans 19 residues. Trimming shortened V by 3 bases and J by 0 bases, and 23 bases separated the two germline ends. CDR3 region: CASSPAIIEVGWMNTEAFF. CDR3 sequence (DNA): TGTGCCAGCTCACCGGCAATAATAGAGGTGGGATGGATGAACACTGAAGCTTTCTTT.

This clonotype was observed at least ten times. The CDR3 region is CASSLGDRGYNEQFF. The CDR3 nucleotides are TGTGCCAGCAGCTTAGGAGACAGGGGCTACAATGAGCAGTTCTTC. The V and J genes are TRBV7-8 and TRBJ2-1; 8 bases are a match to TRBD1. The V and J ends lost 1 base and 3 bases, in that order; junction bases with no gene match: 2. The CDR3 is 15 residues long. In germline, CDR1 is SGHVS, CDR2 FQNEAQ.

This clonotype was detected many times. J is TRBJ1-2 and V is TRBV12-3 or TRBV12-4; D is unclear. Trimming stripped 5 bases from V and 4 bases from J, with 14 bases between. This CDR3 contains 14 residues. The CDR3 DNA follows: TGTGCCAGCAGTCGGGCGGTCCGAGGCTATGGCTACACCTTC. Its translation: CASSRAVRGYGYTF.

This clonotype was seen repeatedly, ten times or more. Here the CDR3 DNA reads TGCAGTGCTAGAGATCCAGGGTTAGGCTACACCTTC. Translation gives CSARDPGLGYTF. The chain links TRBV20-1 to TRBJ1-2, with D possibly TRBD1 on 5 matching bases. The CDR3 runs to 12 residues. The germline V gene has CDR1 DFQATT and CDR2 SNEGSKA (reference sequence). Trimming shortened V by 0 bases and J by 8 bases, and 10 bases separated the two germline ends.

Ten or more counts support this clonotype. V and J are TRBV19 and TRBJ1-3, with D perhaps matching TRBD1 (5 bases). The V end was cut by 6 bases, the J end by 2 bases, with 8 bases between. CDR1 and CDR2 (germline): LNHDA, SQIVND (reference sequence). CDR3 length: 13 amino acids. CDR3 nucleotides: TGTGCCAGTAGGAGGGACGCTGGAAACACCATATATTTT. Its translation is CASRRDAGNTIYF.

This clonotype was seen many times. The chain joins TRBV6-1 to TRBJ1-3; 8 nucleotides agree with TRBD1. The ends lost 6 bases at V and 2 bases at J; junction bases unmatched: 6. This CDR3 has 15 amino acids. CDR1 and CDR2 (germline): MNHNS, SASEGT. The CDR3: CASRLDRGPGNTIYF. CDR3 nucleotide sequence: TGTGCCAGCAGACTTGACAGGGGCCCTGGAAACACCATATATTTT.

The V gene is TRBV3-1, the J gene TRBJ2-1; weak D call: TRBD2 (7 bases). Germline V gene data show CDR1 as LGHDT and CDR2 as YNNKEL (reference sequence). V was clipped by 3 bases and J by 14 bases, with 17 bases between them. This CDR3 is built from 13 residues. CDR3 nucleotides: TGTGCCAGCAGCCAGGGGAGGGGGACTCTGGAGTTCTTC. It specifies CASSQGRGTLEFF.